This T cell receptor (beta chain) came from a study of vaccination and CD4 T cells after COVID-19. Study-level information: Each post-COVID sample was drawn after diagnosis, and the median interval was roughly 100 days (range 35 to 161).

The Oncomine TCR Beta short-read assay sequenced DNA from cultured CD4+ T cells. TCRdb reprocessed the PCR reads via MiXCR and lists one record per CDR3 protein. The sample has around 15,000 distinct CDR3 sequences; approximately 73% are singletons. About this clonotype: Its cognate antigen is unknown.

The sample's treatment: roughly nine-day PBMC culture with coronavirus spike peptide pools or control peptides (ViraFEST assay). This clonotype originated in a human donor who had recovered from COVID-19. Source material: CD4+ T cells from blood, cultured in vitro.

The DNA of the CDR3 is TGTGCCATCGCCGGGACTAGCTGGAACAATGAGCAGTTCTTC. It yields the protein CAIAGTSWNNEQFF. The rearrangement joins TRBV6-1 to TRBJ2-1; 9 nucleotides match TRBD2. V shed 10 bases and J 5 bases; nucleotides not matched to a gene: 9. This CDR3 region has 14 residues. The germline V gene encodes CDR1 MNHNS and CDR2 SASEGT.